The entry below gives a single T cell receptor (beta chain) sequence along with its context. The V end was cut by 1 base, the J end by 1 base, with 10 bases between. CDR1 MNHEY and CDR2 SMNVEV come from the germline V gene (reference sequence). This CDR3 contains 15 residues. Libraries were prepared by immunoSEQ multiplex PCR; TCRdb keeps only in-frame clonotypes and omits some of them. The sample has 260,000 or so clones, 90% seen once; the top ten hold under 4%. These data are taken from a study of cytomegalovirus exposure and HLA in healthy donors. This receptor was identified in a woman in her 30s in good health and CMV-seronegative. Sequenced input: PBMCs. This rearrangement joins TRBV27 to TRBJ1-1, with D possibly being TRBD1 (6 bases). In DNA form, the CDR3 reads TGTGCCAGCAGTTTATGGGGAGGGGGGAACACTGAAGCTTTCTTT. Protein: CASSLWGGGNTEAFF.